This T cell receptor (beta chain) is drawn from a study of blood T cell repertoires in COVID-19. Turning to the study itself: The origin of the acute and convalescent COVID-19 samples was the United States, Italy and Spain.

Looked up from germline, CDR1 is SNHLY and CDR2 is FYNNEI. This CDR3 comprises 16 residues. The V segment lost 6 bases and the J segment 3 bases; nucleotides outside the gene matches: 9. Original processing methods: Estimated nucleated cell counts came from reference gene primer amplification. Profiling relied on immunoSEQ multiplex PCR, and the TCRdb table lists in-frame clones only, not all of them. The D gene and trimming were derived from the DNA, and the V and J assignments and clone size from that table. The sample holds more than 45,000 clones, about nine tenths seen once. This chain joins TRBV2 and TRBJ1-5; 9 nucleotides align to TRBD1. The receptor was isolated from a woman in her 70s with active COVID-19. Material for sequencing was peripheral blood. The CDR3 DNA reads TGTGCCAGCAGGGGGGACGGGACAGGGCACAATCAGCCCCAGCATTTT. Translated: CASRGDGTGHNQPQHF.